One and the same sample provided the 13 T cell receptor beta chains below, sequenced in a study of blood T cell repertoires in COVID-19. Assay used: immunoSEQ multiplex PCR; TCRdb lists only in-frame clones, some missing. The repertoire holds more than 150,000 clones, with around 83% as singletons. The sequencing input was peripheral blood. These receptors originate from a man in his 70s who had recovered from COVID-19.

V is TRBV7-9 and J is TRBJ1-2; 7 bases are a match to TRBD1. Germline trimming cut 5 bases from V and 0 bases from J; bases unmatched to any gene: 3. Germline V gives CDR1 SEHNR, CDR2 FQNEAQ (reference sequence). This CDR3 spans 14 amino acids. The CDR3 region is CASSRGQSNYGYTF. In nucleotides, the CDR3 is TGTGCCAGCAGCCGGGGACAGTCTAACTATGGCTACACCTTC.

The chain couples TRBV10-3 to TRBJ2-2, with 7 bases aligning to TRBD1. V dropped 10 bases and J dropped 6; count of bases not matched to a gene: 11. CDR1 and CDR2 from the germline V gene are ENHRY and SYGVKD. The CDR3 runs to 14 residues. CDR3 sequence: CATTDDRAAGELFF. Written as DNA, the CDR3 is TGTGCCACTACTGATGACAGGGCTGCCGGGGAGCTGTTTTTT.

The CDR3 DNA reads as TGTGCCTGCGCACCGAACACTATCCAAGAGACCCAGTACTTC. This encodes CACAPNTIQETQYF. This chain links TRBV6-5 with TRBJ2-5; D is unresolved. The CDR3 contains 14 residues. CDR1 and CDR2 from the germline V gene are MNHEY and SVGAGI. Trimming took off 11 bases at V and 1 base at J, with 17 bases between the two ends.

The V and J genes are TRBV28 and TRBJ2-1; D possibly corresponds to TRBD2 (5 bases). This CDR3 is 15 amino acids long. V was pared by 2 bases and J by 7 bases, with 15 bases between. The germline V gene has CDR1 MDHEN and CDR2 SYDVKM. This CDR3 is CASSLPGPRGNEQFF. CDR3 nucleotide sequence: TGTGCCAGCAGTTTACCCGGGCCCCGAGGGAATGAGCAGTTCTTC.

The rearrangement links TRBV19 to TRBJ2-7; 7 bases agree with TRBD2. The CDR3 is made up of 15 amino acids. Germline CDR1 reads LNHDA; CDR2 reads SQIVND (reference sequence). Trimming at V came to 3 bases and at J to 2 bases, leaving 7 bases not matched to a gene. For the CDR3, the DNA is TGTGCCAGTAGTATTTGGGCTAGCGGAACCTACGAGCAGTACTTC. Its protein is CASSIWASGTYEQYF.

J is TRBJ1-2 and V is TRBV30; perhaps TRBD1 as D (5 bases). The germline V and J ends were trimmed by 2 bases and 3 bases, with 7 bases remaining between them. The CDR3 extends over 12 amino acids. Germline CDR1 is GTSNPN and CDR2 is SVGIG (reference sequence). CDR3 bases: TGTGCCTGGAGTAGGGACTACTATGGCTACACCTTC. This sequence encodes CAWSRDYYGYTF.

The chain joins TRBV11-2 to TRBJ1-1; D remains ambiguous. The CDR3 covers 14 residues. Germline CDR1 is SGHAT and CDR2 is FQNNGV. V was pared by 4 bases and J by 1 base, with 10 bases between. The CDR3 nucleotides are TGTGCCAGCAGCTCCCCGGTAACGAACACTGAAGCTTTCTTT. Translation: CASSSPVTNTEAFF.

The genes are TRBV5-3 and TRBJ1-1; no reliable D call. TRBV5-3 is noted as an ORF with a role that remains uncertain. The CDR3 covers 12 residues. With 5 bases removed from V and 3 bases from J, the gap between germline ends came to 8 bases. CDR3 loop: CARRGRDTEAFF. The CDR3 DNA is TGTGCCAGAAGGGGCCGTGACACTGAAGCTTTCTTT.

This chain connects TRBV3-1 (or the pseudogene TRBV3-2) to TRBJ2-7; 9 bases map to TRBD2. V dropped 4 bases and J dropped 3; count of bases not matched to a gene: 16. Looked up from germline, CDR1 is LGHDT and CDR2 is YNNKEL (reference sequence). This CDR3 spans 18 amino acids. CDR3 nucleotides: TGTGCCAGCAGCCCAGAGGGGTCGGCGGGAGGGCCCGTCTACGAGCAGTACTTC. This gives the protein CASSPEGSAGGPVYEQYF.

CDR3 sequence: CASSQEVAGADTQYF. The CDR3 DNA reads as TGCGCCAGCAGCCAAGAGGTAGCGGGAGCAGATACGCAGTATTTT. The chain couples TRBV4-1 to TRBJ2-3, with 9 nucleotides matching TRBD2. Trimming cost V 0 bases and J 4 bases; bases outside gene matches: 2. Germline values: CDR1 MGHRA, CDR2 YSYEKL. The CDR3 is 15 amino acids.

The chain's CDR3 is CASSFASGGSYNEQFF. The CDR3 DNA sequence: TGTGCCAGCAGTTTCGCTAGCGGCGGCTCCTACAATGAGCAGTTCTTC. The chain recombines TRBV5-4 with TRBJ2-1, with 7 bases aligning to TRBD2. Trimming took 5 bases from V and 0 from J; bases not matched to a gene: 8. This CDR3 comprises 16 residues. CDR1 is SGHNT and CDR2 is YYREEE in the germline V gene (reference sequence).

CDR3 nucleotides: TGTGCTCCGGGAGCGAACACCGGGGAGCTGTTTTTT. It encodes CAPGANTGELFF. The V and J genes are TRBV7-9 and TRBJ2-2; TRBD2 is a possible D gene (6 bases). The germline CDR1 and CDR2 sequences are SEHNR and FQNEAQ (reference sequence). The CDR3 is 12 residues long.

Only a few counts were recorded for this clone. This chain joins TRBV7-2 and TRBJ2-2, with D possibly being TRBD2 (7 bases). Germline CDR1 SGHTA, CDR2 FQGNSA. V dropped 5 bases and J dropped 4 bases, with 23 bases sitting between them. This CDR3 spans 18 amino acids. The CDR3: CASSLVGGPPSSTGELFF. The CDR3 DNA reads TGTGCCAGCAGCCTAGTGGGGGGGCCCCCCTCGAGCACCGGGGAGCTGTTTTTT.